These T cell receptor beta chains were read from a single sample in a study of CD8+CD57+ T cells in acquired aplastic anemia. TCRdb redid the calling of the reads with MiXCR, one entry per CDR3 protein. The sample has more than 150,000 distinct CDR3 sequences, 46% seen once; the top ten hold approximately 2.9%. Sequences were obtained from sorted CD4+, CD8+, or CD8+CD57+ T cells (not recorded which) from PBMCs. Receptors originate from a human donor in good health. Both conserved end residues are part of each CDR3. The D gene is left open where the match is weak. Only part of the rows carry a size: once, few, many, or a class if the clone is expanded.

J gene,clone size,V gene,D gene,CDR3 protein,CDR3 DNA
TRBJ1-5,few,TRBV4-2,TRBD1,CASRNNPGQGSQPQHF,TGTGCCAGCAGAAATAACCCGGGACAGGGTAGCCAGCCCCAGCATTTT
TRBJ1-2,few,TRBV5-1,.,CASSLFGGFSNGYTF,TGCGCCAGCAGCTTGTTTGGGGGTTTCAGCAATGGCTACACCTTC
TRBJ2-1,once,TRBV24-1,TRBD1,CATSEPKGQGKRDNKQFF,TGTGCCACCAGTGAACCGAAGGGACAGGGGAAGAGGGACAATAAGCAGTTCTTC
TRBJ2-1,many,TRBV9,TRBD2,CASSTRTSGGYNEQFF,TGTGCCAGCAGCACCCGGACTAGCGGGGGCTACAATGAGCAGTTCTTC
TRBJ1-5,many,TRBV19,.,CASRRTGSNQPQHF,TGTGCCAGTAGGAGAACAGGGAGCAATCAGCCCCAGCATTTT
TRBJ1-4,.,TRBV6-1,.,CASSEAQGSANEKLFF,TGTGCCAGCAGTGAAGCACAGGGATCGGCTAATGAAAAACTGTTTTTT
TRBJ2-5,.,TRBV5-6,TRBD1,CASSLGTGEGETQYF,TGTGCCAGCAGCTTAGGGACAGGGGAAGGGGAGACCCAGTACTTC
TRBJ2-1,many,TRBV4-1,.,CASSQGGHNEQFF,TGCGCCAGCAGCCAAGGGGGACACAATGAGCAGTTCTTC
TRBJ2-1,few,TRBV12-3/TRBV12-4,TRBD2,CASSPTTWVAGALNEQFF,TGTGCCAGCAGTCCCACAACCTGGGTCGCGGGAGCACTCAATGAGCAGTTCTTC
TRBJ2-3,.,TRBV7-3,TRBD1,CASSPWGQGGDTQYF,TGTGCCAGCAGCCCCTGGGGACAGGGAGGCGATACGCAGTATTTT
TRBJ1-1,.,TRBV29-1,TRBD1,CSGRQGGVTEAFF,TGCAGCGGCCGACAGGGAGGGGTCACTGAAGCTTTCTTT
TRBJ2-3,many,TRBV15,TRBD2,CATSRDKSGGLFVYTQYF,TGTGCCACCAGCAGAGATAAGTCGGGGGGTCTCTTTGTGTATACGCAGTATTTT
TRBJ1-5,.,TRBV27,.,CASSPGSAWNNQPQHF,TGTGCCAGCAGTCCGGGCTCCGCATGGAACAATCAGCCCCAGCATTTT
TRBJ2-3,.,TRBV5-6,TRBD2,CASSPAGATDTQYF,TGTGCCAGCAGCCCCGCGGGAGCCACAGATACGCAGTATTTT
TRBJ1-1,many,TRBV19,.,CASSGTKTGATEAFF,TGTGCCAGTAGTGGGACAAAAACTGGGGCCACTGAAGCTTTCTTT
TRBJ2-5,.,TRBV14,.,CASSLLRGGRTIEETQYF,TGTGCCAGCAGCCTTCTCCGTGGGGGGCGGACCATCGAAGAGACCCAGTACTTC
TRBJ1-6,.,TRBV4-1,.,CASSLTGTGRDSPLHF,TGCGCCAGCAGCCTAACCGGGACGGGGCGTGATTCACCCCTCCACTTT
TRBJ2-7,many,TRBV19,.,CASSQQGGVSYEQYF,TGTGCCAGTAGTCAACAGGGGGGGGTCTCCTACGAGCAGTACTTC
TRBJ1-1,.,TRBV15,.,CATLRTNPSTEAFF,TGTGCCACCCTCCGGACCAACCCAAGCACTGAAGCTTTCTTT
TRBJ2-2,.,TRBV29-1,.,CSALIPGAGELFF,TGCAGCGCCCTTATCCCGGGAGCCGGGGAGCTGTTTTTT
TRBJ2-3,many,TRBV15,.,CATSRKGVDTQYF,TGTGCCACCAGCAGAAAGGGGGTGGATACGCAGTATTTT
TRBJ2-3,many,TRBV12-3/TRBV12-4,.,CASSFRQGSSTQYF,TGTGCCAGCAGTTTCCGGCAGGGGTCTAGTACGCAGTATTTT
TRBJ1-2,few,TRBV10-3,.,CAIRERTDYGYTF,TGTGCCATCAGGGAGAGGACAGACTATGGCTACACCTTC
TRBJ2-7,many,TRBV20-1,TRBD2,CSARSSGSFSEQYF,TGCAGTGCTAGATCGAGCGGGAGCTTCTCCGAGCAGTACTTC
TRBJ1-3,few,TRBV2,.,CASSRQENTIYF,TGTGCCAGCAGTCGCCAGGAAAACACCATATATTTT